This TCR beta chain was retrieved from a study of cytotoxic CD8 clonotypes in ibrutinib-treated CLL. General observations from the study: Elevated clonality accompanied ibrutinib response, with a return toward baseline values at progression.

Clones were read by immunoSEQ multiplex PCR, and TCRdb kept only the in-frame ones, dropping some. The sample carries approximately 74,000 clones, around 82% recorded once. The trim removed 6 bases at V and 3 bases at J, leaving 5 bases unmatched. Germline CDR1 is SGHRS and CDR2 is YFSETQ. This CDR3 contains 15 residues. With regard to this clone: Its target is unknown.

The sample here was PBMCs, taken at disease progression, from a patient treated with ibrutinib. The J gene is TRBJ2-3, the V gene TRBV5-1; 12 bases match TRBD2. The TCR was taken from a human donor with chronic lymphocytic leukemia. The CDR3, as DNA: TGCGCCAGCACTGGGCTAGCGGGGGGGACAGATACGCAGTATTTT. Protein sequence: CASTGLAGGTDTQYF.